Each of the 18 T cell receptor beta chains below was sequenced from the same sample in a study of shared clonotypes between healthy human individuals. The method was immunoSEQ multiplex PCR; TCRdb's version includes in-frame clones alone and lacks a portion of them. The sample holds hundreds of thousands of clones, approximately 97% seen once. The sequenced material came from naive CD4+ T cells sorted from blood. The subset: CD45RA+ positively selected. Receptors were obtained from a woman aged 25 to 39 in good health.

The gene calls are TRBV18 and TRBJ1-5, with D perhaps TRBD1 (5 bases). Trimming pared 2 bases from V and 6 bases from J, leaving 11 bases between. Germline loops: CDR1 KGHSH, CDR2 LQKENI. CDR3 size: 14 residues. CDR3 in DNA: TGTGCCAGCTCACCAGAAACAGGAGCTCAGCCCCAGCATTTT. It is translated as CASSPETGAQPQHF.

The rearrangement links TRBV10-3 to TRBJ2-7; 9 nucleotides line up with TRBD1. With 2 bases clipped from V and 4 bases from J, the junction kept 6 bases outside the gene matches. This CDR3 contains 15 residues. Germline V gene data show CDR1 as ENHRY and CDR2 as SYGVKD. Here the CDR3 DNA reads TGTGCCATCAGTGAGGGTCCACAGGGGGCATACGAGCAGTACTTC. Translation gives CAISEGPQGAYEQYF.

V and J are TRBV7-7 and TRBJ2-7; a weak D match, TRBD2 (6 bases). Trimming removed 1 base from V and 2 bases from J, with 12 bases in between. Germline lookup yields CDR1 SSHAT and CDR2 FNYEAQ (reference sequence). This CDR3 comprises 15 residues. CDR3 residues: CASSLDSSGTYEQYF. DNA for the CDR3: TGTGCCAGCAGCTTAGACAGTAGCGGAACCTACGAGCAGTACTTC.

The rearrangement joins TRBV27 to TRBJ2-7; 9 nucleotides align to TRBD1. V lost 7 bases, J lost 1 base, and 8 bases stayed unmatched. The CDR3 length is 15 residues. Germline values: CDR1 MNHEY, CDR2 SMNVEV (reference sequence). In DNA, the CDR3 is TGTGCCAGCACCAGGGACAGGGAAGGATCCTACGAGCAGTACTTC. Protein: CASTRDREGSYEQYF.

This rearrangement joins TRBV18 to TRBJ2-1; D not resolved. CDR3 length: 13 amino acids. Germline V gene lookup returns CDR1 KGHSH and CDR2 LQKENI. Trimming took 3 bases from V and 9 from J, leaving 12 bases between them. The CDR3, as DNA: TGTGCCAGCTCACCCCTTGAAGATGGTGAGCAGTTCTTC. Translating gives CASSPLEDGEQFF.

CDR3 loop: CASSLTSEMSEQFF. For the CDR3, the DNA is TGTGCCAGTAGCCTGACTAGCGAGATGAGTGAGCAGTTCTTC. The chain is built from TRBV19 and TRBJ2-1, with 8 bases aligning to TRBD2. Germline V gene sequence: CDR1 LNHDA, CDR2 SQIVND (reference sequence). The junction had 10 bases not matched to a gene; V was cut back by 6 bases and J by 9 bases. The CDR3 consists of 14 residues.

This chain uses TRBV10-3 with TRBJ2-2; D may be TRBD2 (5 bases). This CDR3 region has 14 residues. In germline, CDR1 is ENHRY, CDR2 SYGVKD. The V end lost 4 bases, the J end lost 3 bases, and 9 bases lay between the germline ends. CDR3 region: CAISGGIDTGELFF. As DNA, the CDR3 is TGTGCCATCAGTGGAGGGATCGACACCGGGGAGCTGTTTTTT.

The V and J genes are TRBV28 and TRBJ1-5; possibly TRBD1 for D (6 bases). Per the germline V gene, CDR1 is MDHEN and CDR2 is SYDVKM. V was clipped by 5 bases and J by 5 bases, with 16 bases between them. The length of the CDR3 is 15 residues. The CDR3 bases are TGTGCCAGCAGTGACCCACAGGGTCGTGATCAGCCCCAGCATTTT. The encoded protein is CASSDPQGRDQPQHF.

The chain combines TRBV29-1 with TRBJ2-1; 8 bases align to TRBD1. V shed 7 bases and J 2 bases; nucleotides not matched to a gene: 7. From germline, CDR1 is SQVTM and CDR2 ANQGSEA. This CDR3 region has 14 residues. This CDR3 reads CSGTADRAYNEQFF. The CDR3 nucleotides are TGCAGCGGGACCGCGGACAGGGCCTACAATGAGCAGTTCTTC.

The gene calls are TRBV7-9 and TRBJ1-4; 7 bases are a match to TRBD1. Germline V CDR1 and CDR2: SEHNR, FQNEAQ (reference sequence). Trimming cost V 7 bases and J 7 bases; bases outside gene matches: 9. This CDR3 comprises 14 residues. The DNA of the CDR3 is TGTGCCAGCACCCTAACGCAGGGGGTTGAAAAACTGTTTTTT. Translating gives CASTLTQGVEKLFF.

In this sample, this clone turned up once. The genes are TRBV4-2 and TRBJ2-3, with 8 positions matching TRBD2. The CDR3 spans 17 residues. Germline lookup yields CDR1 LGHNA and CDR2 YNFKEQ. J gave up 4 bases and V 1 base, and 10 bases lay outside the gene matches. The CDR3 DNA follows: TGTGCCAGCAGCCAAGTTGGGCCAGCGGGAGTGCCAGATACGCAGTATTTT. Translating it yields CASSQVGPAGVPDTQYF.

This clone was counted once. The chain couples TRBV28 to TRBJ1-2; 10 bases map to TRBD1. The CDR3 contains 14 residues. Germline values: CDR1 MDHEN, CDR2 SYDVKM. V dropped 3 bases and J dropped 4; count of bases not matched to a gene: 2. The CDR3 DNA reads as TGTGCCAGCAGTTTCGGACAGGGGGGCTATGGCTACACCTTC. Its translation: CASSFGQGGYGYTF.

The chain is built from TRBV6-6 and TRBJ2-5; 7 bases line up with TRBD2. With 6 bases clipped from V and 5 bases from J, the junction kept 12 bases outside the gene matches. The CDR3 covers 15 residues. Germline V CDR1 and CDR2: MNHNY, SVGAGI (reference sequence). The DNA for the CDR3 is TGTGCCAGCAGCATTCGGAGGGAGGGAGGGGAGACCCAGTACTTC. As protein: CASSIRREGGETQYF.

The J gene is TRBJ2-3, the V gene TRBV6-1, with D tentatively TRBD1 or TRBD2 (5 bases each). The CDR3 has 17 amino acids. Germline CDR1 reads MNHNS; CDR2 reads SASEGT. The V and J ends lost 6 bases and 0 bases respectively, with 19 bases between them. The CDR3 DNA follows: TGTGCCAGCAGGGAAAATTACCCGGGACGCAGCACAGATACGCAGTATTTT. Translated: CASRENYPGRSTDTQYF.

This clone was seen once. This sequence joins TRBV28 and TRBJ2-3; the match to TRBD2 covers 15 bases. The CDR3 is 16 residues long. The V segment lost 6 bases and the J segment 5 bases; nucleotides outside the gene matches: 6. CDR1 is MDHEN and CDR2 is SYDVKM in the germline V gene. The CDR3, as DNA: TGTGCCAGCAGCTCATGGGGACTAGCGGGAGGAGATACGCAGTATTTT. Translated, it gives CASSSWGLAGGDTQYF. The variable domain in full, with the rest retrieved from reference TRBV28 and TRBJ2-3, is DVKVTQSSRYLVKRTGEKVFLECVQDMDHENMFWYRQDPGLGLRLIYFSYDVKMKEKGDIPEGYSVSREKKERFSLILESASTNQTSMYLCASSSWGLAGGDTQYFGPGTRLTVL.

This rearrangement joins TRBV11-2 to TRBJ2-5; D is uncertain. Germline V gene sequence: CDR1 SGHAT, CDR2 FQNNGV. This CDR3 contains 15 residues. Trimming shortened V by 3 bases and J by 2 bases, and 13 bases separated the two germline ends. CDR3 sequence (DNA): TGTGCCAGCAGCTTGGTGTACGCATCTCAAGAGACCCAGTACTTC. Encoded protein: CASSLVYASQETQYF.

A single count supports this clone. The chain employs TRBV28 and TRBJ2-2; D remains ambiguous. The V gene's germline CDR1 is MDHEN and CDR2 SYDVKM. This CDR3 is built from 14 residues. V was trimmed by 7 bases and J by 0 bases, leaving 9 bases between them. This CDR3 is CASKILTNTGELFF. The CDR3 region has the DNA TGTGCCAGCAAAATACTAACGAACACCGGGGAGCTGTTTTTT.

The chain employs TRBV7-9 and TRBJ2-5; 7 nucleotides align to TRBD1. Germline lookup yields CDR1 SEHNR and CDR2 FQNEAQ (reference sequence). J lost 4 bases, V lost 2 bases, and 7 bases had no gene match. This CDR3 region has 15 residues. For the CDR3, the DNA is TGTGCCAGCAGCTTATCAGGACAGGTATCAGAGACCCAGTACTTC. Its protein is CASSLSGQVSETQYF.